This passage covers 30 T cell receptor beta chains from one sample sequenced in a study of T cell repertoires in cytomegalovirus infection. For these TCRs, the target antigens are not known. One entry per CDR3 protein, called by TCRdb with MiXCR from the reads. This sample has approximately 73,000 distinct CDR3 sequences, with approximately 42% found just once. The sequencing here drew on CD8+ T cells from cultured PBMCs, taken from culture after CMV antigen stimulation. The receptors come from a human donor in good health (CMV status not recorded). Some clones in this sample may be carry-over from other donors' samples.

For the CDR3, the DNA is TGTGCCAGCAGCTCGGCATATATAGGGATGAACACTGAAGCTTTCTTT. Amino acids: CASSSAYIGMNTEAFF. The rearrangement joins TRBV28 to TRBJ1-1; D is unclear. Germline V gene sequence: CDR1 MDHEN, CDR2 SYDVKM. With 6 bases removed from V and 0 bases from J, the gap between germline ends came to 17 bases. This CDR3 contains 16 residues.

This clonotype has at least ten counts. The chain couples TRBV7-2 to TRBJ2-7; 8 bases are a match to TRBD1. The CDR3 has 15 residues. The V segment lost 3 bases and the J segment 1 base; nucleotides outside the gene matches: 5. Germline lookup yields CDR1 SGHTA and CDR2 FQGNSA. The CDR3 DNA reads TGTGCCAGCAGCTTGGGACAGGATGGTTCCTACGAGCAGTACTTC. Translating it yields CASSLGQDGSYEQYF. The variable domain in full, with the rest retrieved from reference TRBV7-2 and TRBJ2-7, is GAGVSQSPSNKVTEKGKDVELRCDPISGHTALYWYRQSLGQGLEFLIYFQGNSAPDKSGLPSDRFSAERTGGSVSTLTIQRTQQEDSAVYLCASSLGQDGSYEQYFGPGTRLTVT.

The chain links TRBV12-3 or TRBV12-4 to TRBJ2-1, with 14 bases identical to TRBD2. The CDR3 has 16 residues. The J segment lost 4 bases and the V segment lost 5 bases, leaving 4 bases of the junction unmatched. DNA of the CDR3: TGTGCCAGCAGTAAGACTAGCGGGGGGGAATACAATGAGCAGTTCTTC. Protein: CASSKTSGGEYNEQFF.

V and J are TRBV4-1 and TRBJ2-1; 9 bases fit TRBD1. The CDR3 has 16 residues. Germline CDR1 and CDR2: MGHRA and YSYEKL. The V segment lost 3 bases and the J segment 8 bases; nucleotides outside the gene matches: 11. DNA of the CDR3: TGCGCCAGCAGCCATGAACCGGGACAGGGTGAGGATGAGCAGTTCTTC. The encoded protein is CASSHEPGQGEDEQFF.

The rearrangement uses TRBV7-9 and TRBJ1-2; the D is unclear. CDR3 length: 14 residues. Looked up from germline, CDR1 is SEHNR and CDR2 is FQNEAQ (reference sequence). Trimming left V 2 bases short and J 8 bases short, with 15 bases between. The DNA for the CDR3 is TGTGCCAGCAGCTTACTCATGGCACCACGAGGCTACACCTTC. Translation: CASSLLMAPRGYTF.

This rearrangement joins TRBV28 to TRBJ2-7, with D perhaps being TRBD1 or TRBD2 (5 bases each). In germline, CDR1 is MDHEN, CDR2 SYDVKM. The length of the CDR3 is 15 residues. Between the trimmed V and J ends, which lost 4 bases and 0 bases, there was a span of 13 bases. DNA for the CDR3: TGTGCCAGCAGTTCCCGGGACGGTGCCTCCTACGAGCAGTACTTC. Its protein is CASSSRDGASYEQYF.

CDR3 DNA sequence: TGTGCCATCAGTGAGCCCACGGGGGGGCGGGGGGTTAGCTACGAGCAGTACTTC. It encodes CAISEPTGGRGVSYEQYF. The chain joins TRBV10-3 to TRBJ2-7; 8 nucleotides agree with TRBD2. The CDR3 spans 18 residues. The trim removed 2 bases at V and 3 bases at J, leaving 15 bases unmatched. From germline, CDR1 is ENHRY and CDR2 SYGVKD.

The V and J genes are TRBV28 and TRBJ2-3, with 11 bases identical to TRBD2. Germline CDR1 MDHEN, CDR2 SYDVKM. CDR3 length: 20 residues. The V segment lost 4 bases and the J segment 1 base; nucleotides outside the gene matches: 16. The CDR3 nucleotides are TGTGCCAGCAGTTCGCCGTGGACTAGCGGGTCCCCCGGGGGCACAGATACGCAGTATTTT. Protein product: CASSSPWTSGSPGGTDTQYF.

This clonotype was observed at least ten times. The CDR3 DNA sequence: TGTGCCAGCAGCTCCACGGGACAGGGATCCTATGGCTACACCTTC. Translating gives CASSSTGQGSYGYTF. The gene calls are TRBV7-2 and TRBJ1-2, with TRBD1 identical over 9 bases. The CDR3 consists of 15 residues. Germline V gene sequence: CDR1 SGHTA, CDR2 FQGNSA. With 4 bases clipped from V and 4 bases from J, the junction kept 7 bases outside the gene matches.

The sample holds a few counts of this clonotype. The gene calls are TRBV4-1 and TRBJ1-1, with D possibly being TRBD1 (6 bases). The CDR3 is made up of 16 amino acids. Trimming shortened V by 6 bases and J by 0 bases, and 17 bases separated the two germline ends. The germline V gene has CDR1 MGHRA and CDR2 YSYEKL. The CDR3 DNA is TGCGCCAGCAGGGCACAGGGTCGGGGCATGAACACTGAAGCTTTCTTT. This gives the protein CASRAQGRGMNTEAFF.

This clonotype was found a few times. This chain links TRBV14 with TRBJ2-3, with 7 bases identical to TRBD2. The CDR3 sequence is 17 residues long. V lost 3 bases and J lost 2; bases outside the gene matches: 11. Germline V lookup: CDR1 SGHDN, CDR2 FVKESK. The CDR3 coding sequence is TGTGCCAGCAGCCACGACTATGGCGGGGGATACACAGATACGCAGTATTTT. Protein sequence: CASSHDYGGGYTDTQYF.

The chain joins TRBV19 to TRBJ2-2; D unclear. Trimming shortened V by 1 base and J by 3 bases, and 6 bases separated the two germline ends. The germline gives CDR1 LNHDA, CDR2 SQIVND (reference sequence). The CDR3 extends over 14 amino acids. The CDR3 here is CASSIVGYTGELFF. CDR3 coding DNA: TGTGCCAGTAGTATAGTTGGCTACACCGGGGAGCTGTTTTTT.

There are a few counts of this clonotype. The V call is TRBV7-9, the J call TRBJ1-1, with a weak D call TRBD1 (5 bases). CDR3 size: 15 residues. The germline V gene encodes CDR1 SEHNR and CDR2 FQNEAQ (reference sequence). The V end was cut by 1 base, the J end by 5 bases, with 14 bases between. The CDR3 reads CASSLGLQGWTEAFF. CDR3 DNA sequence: TGTGCCAGCAGCTTAGGGTTGCAGGGATGGACTGAAGCTTTCTTT.

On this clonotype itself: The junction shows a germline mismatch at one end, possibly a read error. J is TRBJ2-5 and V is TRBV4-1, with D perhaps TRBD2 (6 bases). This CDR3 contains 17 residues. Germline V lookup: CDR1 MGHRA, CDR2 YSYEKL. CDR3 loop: CASSQYLPAGSQETQYF. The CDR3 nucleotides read TGTGCCAGCAGCCAATACCTACCTGCGGGGTCCCAAGAGACCCAGTACTTC.

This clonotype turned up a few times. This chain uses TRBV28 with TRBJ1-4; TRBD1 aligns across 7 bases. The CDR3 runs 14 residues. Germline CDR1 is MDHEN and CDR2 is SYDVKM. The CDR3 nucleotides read TGTGGGACAGGACCCGTAGGAACTAATGAAAAACTGTTTTTT. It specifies CGTGPVGTNEKLFF.

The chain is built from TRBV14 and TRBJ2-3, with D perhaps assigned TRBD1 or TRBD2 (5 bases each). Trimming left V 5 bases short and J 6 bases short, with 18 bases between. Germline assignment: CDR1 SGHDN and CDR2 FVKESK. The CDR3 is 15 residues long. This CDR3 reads CASSARDPSLDTQYF. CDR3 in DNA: TGTGCCAGCAGCGCCCGGGACCCGAGTTTGGATACGCAGTATTTT.

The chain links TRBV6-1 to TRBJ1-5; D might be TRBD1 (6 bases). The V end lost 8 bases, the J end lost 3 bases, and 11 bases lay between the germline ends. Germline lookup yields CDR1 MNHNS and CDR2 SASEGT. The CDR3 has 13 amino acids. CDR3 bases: TGTGCCAGCGCGGCAGGGGTCAATCAGCCCCAGCATTTT. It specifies CASAAGVNQPQHF.

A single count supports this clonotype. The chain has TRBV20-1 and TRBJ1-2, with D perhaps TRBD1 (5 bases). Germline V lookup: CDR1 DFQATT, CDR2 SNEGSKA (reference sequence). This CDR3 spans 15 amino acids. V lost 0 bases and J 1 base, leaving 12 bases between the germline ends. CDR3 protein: CSARDLQGNNYGYTF. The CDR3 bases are TGCAGTGCTAGAGATCTCCAGGGTAATAACTATGGCTACACCTTC.

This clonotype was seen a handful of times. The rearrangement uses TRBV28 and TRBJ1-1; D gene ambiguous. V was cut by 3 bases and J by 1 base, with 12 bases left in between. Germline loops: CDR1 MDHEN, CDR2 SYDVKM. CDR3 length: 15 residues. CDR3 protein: CASSFTQDQNTEAFF. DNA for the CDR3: TGTGCCAGCAGTTTCACCCAGGACCAGAACACTGAAGCTTTCTTT.

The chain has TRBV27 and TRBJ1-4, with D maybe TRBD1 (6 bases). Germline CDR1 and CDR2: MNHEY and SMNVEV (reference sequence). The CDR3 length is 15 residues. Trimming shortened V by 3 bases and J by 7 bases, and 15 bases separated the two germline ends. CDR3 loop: CASSFAGARIEKLFF. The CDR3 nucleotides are TGTGCCAGCAGTTTTGCGGGGGCCAGGATTGAAAAACTGTTTTTT.

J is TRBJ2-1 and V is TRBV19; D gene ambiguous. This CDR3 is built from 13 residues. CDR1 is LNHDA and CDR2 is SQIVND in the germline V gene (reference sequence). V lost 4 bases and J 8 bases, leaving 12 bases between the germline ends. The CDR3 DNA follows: TGTGCCAGTAGTAGTGGGGTCGGCGATGAGCAGTTCTTC. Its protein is CASSSGVGDEQFF.

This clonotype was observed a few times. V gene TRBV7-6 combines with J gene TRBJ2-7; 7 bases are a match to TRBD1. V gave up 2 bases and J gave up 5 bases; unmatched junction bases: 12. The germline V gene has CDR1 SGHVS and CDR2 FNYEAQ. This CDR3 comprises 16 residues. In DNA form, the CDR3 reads TGTGCCAGCAGCTTAAGGGACAGCAATCCACTAAACGAGCAGTACTTC. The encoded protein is CASSLRDSNPLNEQYF.

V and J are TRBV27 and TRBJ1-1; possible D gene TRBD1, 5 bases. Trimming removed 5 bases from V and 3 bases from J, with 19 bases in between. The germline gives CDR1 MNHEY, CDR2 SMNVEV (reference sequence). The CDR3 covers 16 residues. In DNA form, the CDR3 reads TGTGCCAGCAGTCCGTTATCGGGGGAAGGCCACACTGAAGCTTTCTTT. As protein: CASSPLSGEGHTEAFF.

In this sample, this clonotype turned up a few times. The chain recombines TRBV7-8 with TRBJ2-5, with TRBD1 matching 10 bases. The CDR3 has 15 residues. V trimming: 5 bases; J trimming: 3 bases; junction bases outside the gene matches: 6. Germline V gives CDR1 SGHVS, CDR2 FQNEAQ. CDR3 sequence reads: CASSLWTGGEETQYF. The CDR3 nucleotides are TGTGCCAGCAGCCTATGGACAGGGGGAGAAGAGACCCAGTACTTC. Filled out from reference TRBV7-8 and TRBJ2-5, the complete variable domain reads GAGVSQSPRYKVAKRGQDVALRCDPISGHVSLFWYQQALGQGPEFLTYFQNEAQLDKSGLPSDRFFAERPEGSVSTLKIQRTQQEDSAVYLCASSLWTGGEETQYFGPGTRLLVL.

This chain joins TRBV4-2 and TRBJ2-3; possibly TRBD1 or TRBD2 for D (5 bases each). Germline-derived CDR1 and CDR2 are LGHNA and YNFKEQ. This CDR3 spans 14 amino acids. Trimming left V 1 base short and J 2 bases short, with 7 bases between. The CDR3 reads CASSQAGPTDTQYF. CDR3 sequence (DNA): TGTGCCAGCAGCCAAGCGGGACCCACAGATACGCAGTATTTT.

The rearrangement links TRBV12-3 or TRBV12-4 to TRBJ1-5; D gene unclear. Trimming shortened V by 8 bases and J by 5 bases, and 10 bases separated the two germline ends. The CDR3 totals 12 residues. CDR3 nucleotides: TGTGCCAGCGCAGGTGAGGATCAGCCCCAGCATTTT. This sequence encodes CASAGEDQPQHF.

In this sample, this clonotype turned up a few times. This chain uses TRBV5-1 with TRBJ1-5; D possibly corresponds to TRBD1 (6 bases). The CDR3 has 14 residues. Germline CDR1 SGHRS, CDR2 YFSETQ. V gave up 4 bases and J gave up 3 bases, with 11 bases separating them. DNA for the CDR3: TGCGCCAGCAGCCTGACAGGCATCAATCAGCCCCAGCATTTT. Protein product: CASSLTGINQPQHF.

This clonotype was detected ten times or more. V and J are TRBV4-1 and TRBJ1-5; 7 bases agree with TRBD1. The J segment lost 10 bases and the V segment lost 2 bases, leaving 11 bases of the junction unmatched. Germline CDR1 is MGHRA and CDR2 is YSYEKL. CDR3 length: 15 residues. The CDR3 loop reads CASSQSQGGFVPQHF. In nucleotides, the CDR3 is TGCGCCAGCAGCCAATCCCAGGGGGGGTTTGTCCCCCAGCATTTT.

This CDR3 is CATSRDSGLTETQYF. DNA for the CDR3: TGTGCCACCAGCAGAGATTCGGGACTGACAGAGACCCAGTACTTC. The chain combines TRBV15 with TRBJ2-5, with D possibly being TRBD2 (6 bases). The V gene's germline CDR1 is LNHNV and CDR2 YYDKDF (reference sequence). V shed 0 bases and J shed 4 bases, with 12 bases lying between them. This CDR3 has 15 amino acids.

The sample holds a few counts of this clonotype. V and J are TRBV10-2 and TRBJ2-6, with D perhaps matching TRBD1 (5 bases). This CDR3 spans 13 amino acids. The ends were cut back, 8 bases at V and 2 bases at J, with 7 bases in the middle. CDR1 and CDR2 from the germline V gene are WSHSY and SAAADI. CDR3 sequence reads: CASGRAGANVLTF. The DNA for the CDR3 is TGCGCCAGCGGCAGGGCTGGGGCCAACGTCCTGACTTTC.